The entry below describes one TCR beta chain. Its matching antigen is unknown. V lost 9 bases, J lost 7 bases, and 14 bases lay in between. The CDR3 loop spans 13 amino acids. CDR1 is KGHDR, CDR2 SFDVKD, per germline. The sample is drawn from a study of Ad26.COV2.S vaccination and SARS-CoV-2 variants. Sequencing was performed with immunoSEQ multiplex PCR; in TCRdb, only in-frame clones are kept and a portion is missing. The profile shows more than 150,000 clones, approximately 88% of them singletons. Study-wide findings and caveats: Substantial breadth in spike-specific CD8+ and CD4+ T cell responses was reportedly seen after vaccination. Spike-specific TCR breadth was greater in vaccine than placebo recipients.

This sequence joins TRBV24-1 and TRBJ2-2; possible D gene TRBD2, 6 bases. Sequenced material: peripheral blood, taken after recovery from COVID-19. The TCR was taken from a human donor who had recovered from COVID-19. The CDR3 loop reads CATGPGGDGELFF. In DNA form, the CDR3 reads TGTGCCACCGGGCCCGGGGGAGACGGGGAGCTGTTTTTT.